This TCR beta chain appears in the sequencing data of a study of OX40 agonist ivuxolimab in advanced cancers. Germline lookup yields CDR1 SGDLS and CDR2 YYNGEE. V trimming: 3 bases; J trimming: 4 bases; junction bases outside the gene matches: 7. The CDR3 is 15 residues long. Some clones are missing from TCRdb's copy, which holds only in-frame ones; the method was immunoSEQ multiplex PCR. The table has fewer than 65,000 clones, 85% to 90% seen once. Here the sequenced sample was CD4+ or CD8+ T cells sorted from blood, taken in a trial of the OX40 agonist ivuxolimab. This chain links TRBV9 with TRBJ1-2; 9 nucleotides match TRBD1. This receptor was obtained from an adult with an advanced solid tumor such as melanoma, head and neck, liver or kidney cancer. The CDR3 loop is CASSASGTGLYGYTF. The CDR3 nucleotides read TGTGCCAGCAGCGCTTCCGGGACAGGGCTCTATGGCTACACCTTC. The full variable domain, its missing parts supplied by reference TRBV9 and TRBJ1-2, is DSGVTQTPKHLITATGQRVTLRCSPRSGDLSVYWYQQSLDQGLQFLIQYYNGEERAKGNILERFSAQQFPDLHSELNLSSLELGDSALYFCASSASGTGLYGYTFGSGTRLTVV.